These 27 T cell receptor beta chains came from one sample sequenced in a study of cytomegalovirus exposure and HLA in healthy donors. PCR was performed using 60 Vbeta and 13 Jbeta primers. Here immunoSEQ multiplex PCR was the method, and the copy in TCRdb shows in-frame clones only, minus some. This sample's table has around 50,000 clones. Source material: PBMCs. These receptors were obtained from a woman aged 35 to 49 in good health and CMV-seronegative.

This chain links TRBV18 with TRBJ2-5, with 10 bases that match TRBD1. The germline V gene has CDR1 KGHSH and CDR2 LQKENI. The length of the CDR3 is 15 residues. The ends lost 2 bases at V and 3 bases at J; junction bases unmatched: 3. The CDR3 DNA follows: TGTGCCAGCTCACCAATGACAGGGGGCGAAGAGACCCAGTACTTC. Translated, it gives CASSPMTGGEETQYF.

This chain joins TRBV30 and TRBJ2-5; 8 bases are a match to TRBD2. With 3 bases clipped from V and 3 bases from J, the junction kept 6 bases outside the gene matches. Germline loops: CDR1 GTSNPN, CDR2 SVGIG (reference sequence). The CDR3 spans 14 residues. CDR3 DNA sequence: TGTGCCTGGAGCCGGGCAGCGGGGGAAGAGACCCAGTACTTC. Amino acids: CAWSRAAGEETQYF.

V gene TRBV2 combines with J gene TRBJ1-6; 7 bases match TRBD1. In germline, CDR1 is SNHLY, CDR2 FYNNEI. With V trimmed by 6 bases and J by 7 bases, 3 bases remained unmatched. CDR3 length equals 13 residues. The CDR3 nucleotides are TGTGCCAGCAGGGCGACAGGGAATTCACCCCTCCACTTT. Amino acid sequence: CASRATGNSPLHF.

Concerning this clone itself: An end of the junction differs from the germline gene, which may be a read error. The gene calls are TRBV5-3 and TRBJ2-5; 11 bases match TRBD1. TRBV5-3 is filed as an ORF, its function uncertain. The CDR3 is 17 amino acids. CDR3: CARSLDRGRGGQETQYF. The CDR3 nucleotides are TGTGCCAGAAGTTTGGACAGGGGGCGTGGAGGGCAAGAGACCCAGTACTTC.

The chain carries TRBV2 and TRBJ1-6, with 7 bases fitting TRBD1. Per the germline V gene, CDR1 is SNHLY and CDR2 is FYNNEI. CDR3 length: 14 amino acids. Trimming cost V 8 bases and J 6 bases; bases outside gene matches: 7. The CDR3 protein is CASLGTEPNSPLHF. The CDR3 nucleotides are TGTGCCAGCTTAGGGACAGAACCTAATTCACCCCTCCACTTT. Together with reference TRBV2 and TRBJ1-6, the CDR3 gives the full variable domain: EPEVTQTPSHQVTQMGQEVILRCVPISNHLYFYWYRQILGQKVEFLVSFYNNEISEKSEIFDDQFSVERPDGSNFTLKIRSTKLEDSAMYFCASLGTEPNSPLHFGNGTRLTVT.

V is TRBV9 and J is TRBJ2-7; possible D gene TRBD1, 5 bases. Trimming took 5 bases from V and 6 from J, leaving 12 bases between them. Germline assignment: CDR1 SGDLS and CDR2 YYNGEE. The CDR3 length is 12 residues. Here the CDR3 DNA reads TGTGCCAGCAGAGGCAGGGCTGCCGAGCAGTACTTC. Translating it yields CASRGRAAEQYF.

The CDR3 DNA follows: TGCAGCTATACTATGACAGACATGAACACTGAAGCTTTCTTT. This translates into CSYTMTDMNTEAFF. This chain connects TRBV29-1 to TRBJ1-1; a possible D gene is TRBD1 (5 bases). This CDR3 region has 14 residues. Deletions cut 8 bases from V and 0 bases from J, with 16 bases between. Looked up from germline, CDR1 is SQVTM and CDR2 is ANQGSEA.

CDR3 amino acids: CASSPNPGQGENTIYF. CDR3 sequence (DNA): TGTGCCAGCAGTCCAAATCCGGGACAGGGGGAAAACACCATATATTTT. The genes are TRBV27 and TRBJ1-3; TRBD1 aligns across 11 bases. V lost 5 bases to trimming and J lost 6 bases; unmatched junction nucleotides: 9. From germline, CDR1 is MNHEY and CDR2 SMNVEV (reference sequence). There are 16 residues in the CDR3.

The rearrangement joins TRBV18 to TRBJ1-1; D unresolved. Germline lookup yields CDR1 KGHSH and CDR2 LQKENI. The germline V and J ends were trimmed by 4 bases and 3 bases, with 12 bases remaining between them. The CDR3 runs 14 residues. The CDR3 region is CASSRSDRDTEAFF. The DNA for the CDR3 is TGTGCCAGCTCACGTAGCGATCGGGACACTGAAGCTTTCTTT.

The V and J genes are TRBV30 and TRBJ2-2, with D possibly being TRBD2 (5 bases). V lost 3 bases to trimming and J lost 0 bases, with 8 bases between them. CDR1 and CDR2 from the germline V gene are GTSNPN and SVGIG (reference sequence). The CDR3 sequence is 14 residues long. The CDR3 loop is CAWRRETNTGELFF. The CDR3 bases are TGTGCCTGGAGAAGGGAGACGAACACCGGGGAGCTGTTTTTT. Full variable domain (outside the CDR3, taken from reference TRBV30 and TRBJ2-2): SQTIHQWPATLVQPVGSPLSLECTVEGTSNPNLYWYRQAAGRGLQLLFYSVGIGQISSEVPQNLSASRPQDRQFILSSKKLLLSDSGFYLCAWRRETNTGELFFGEGSRLTVL.

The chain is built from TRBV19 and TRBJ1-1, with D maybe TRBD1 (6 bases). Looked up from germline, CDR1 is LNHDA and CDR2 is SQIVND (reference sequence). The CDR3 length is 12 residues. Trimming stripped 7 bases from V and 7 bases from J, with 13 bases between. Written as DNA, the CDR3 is TGTGCCAGTACCGACAGGCTGAATGAAGCTTTCTTT. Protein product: CASTDRLNEAFF.

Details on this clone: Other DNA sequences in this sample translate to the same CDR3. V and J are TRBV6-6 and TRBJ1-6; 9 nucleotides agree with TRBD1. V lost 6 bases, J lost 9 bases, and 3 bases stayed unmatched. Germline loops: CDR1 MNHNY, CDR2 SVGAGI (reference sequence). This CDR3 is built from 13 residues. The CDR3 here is CASRRDRVSPLHF. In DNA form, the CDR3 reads TGTGCCAGCAGACGGGACAGGGTTTCACCCCTCCACTTT.

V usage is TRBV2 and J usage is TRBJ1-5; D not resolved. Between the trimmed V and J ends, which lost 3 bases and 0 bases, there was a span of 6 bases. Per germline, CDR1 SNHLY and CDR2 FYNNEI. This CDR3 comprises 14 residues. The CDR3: CASSDRSSNQPQHF. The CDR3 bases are TGTGCCAGCAGTGACAGGTCTAGCAATCAGCCCCAGCATTTT. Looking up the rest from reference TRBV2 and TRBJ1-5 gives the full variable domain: EPEVTQTPSHQVTQMGQEVILRCVPISNHLYFYWYRQILGQKVEFLVSFYNNEISEKSEIFDDQFSVERPDGSNFTLKIRSTKLEDSAMYFCASSDRSSNQPQHFGDGTRLSIL.

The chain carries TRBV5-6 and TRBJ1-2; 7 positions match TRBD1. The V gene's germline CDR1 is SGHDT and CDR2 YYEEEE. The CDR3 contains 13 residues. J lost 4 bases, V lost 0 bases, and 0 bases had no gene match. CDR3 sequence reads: CASSLDRGYGYTF. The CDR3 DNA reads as TGTGCCAGCAGCTTGGACAGGGGCTATGGCTACACCTTC.

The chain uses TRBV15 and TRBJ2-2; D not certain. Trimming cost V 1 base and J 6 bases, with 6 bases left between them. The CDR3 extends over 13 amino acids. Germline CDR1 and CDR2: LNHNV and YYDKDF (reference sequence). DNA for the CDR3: TGTGCCACCAGCAGAGCCGGGTCCGGGGAGCTGTTTTTT. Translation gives CATSRAGSGELFF.

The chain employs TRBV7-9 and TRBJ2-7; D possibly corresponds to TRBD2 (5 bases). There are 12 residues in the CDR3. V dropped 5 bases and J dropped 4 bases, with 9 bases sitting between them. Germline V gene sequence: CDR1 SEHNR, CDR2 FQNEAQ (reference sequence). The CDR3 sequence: CASSPGLYEQYF. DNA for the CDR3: TGTGCCAGCAGCCCGGGATTATACGAGCAGTACTTC. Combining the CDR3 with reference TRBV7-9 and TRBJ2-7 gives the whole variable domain DTGVSQNPRHKITKRGQNVTFRCDPISEHNRLYWYRQTLGQGPEFLTYFQNEAQLEKSRLLSDRFSAERPKGSFSTLEIQRTEQGDSAMYLCASSPGLYEQYFGPGTRLTVT.

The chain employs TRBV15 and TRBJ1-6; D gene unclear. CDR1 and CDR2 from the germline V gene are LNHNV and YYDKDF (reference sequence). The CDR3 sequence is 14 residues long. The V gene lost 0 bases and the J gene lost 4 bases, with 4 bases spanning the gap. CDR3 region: CATSRDGYNSPLHF. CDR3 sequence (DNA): TGTGCCACCAGCAGAGACGGGTATAATTCACCCCTCCACTTT. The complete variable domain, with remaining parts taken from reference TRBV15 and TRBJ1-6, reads DAMVIQNPRYQVTQFGKPVTLSCSQTLNHNVMYWYQQKSSQAPKLLFHYYDKDFNNEADTPDNFQSRRPNTSFCFLDIRSPGLGDTAMYLCATSRDGYNSPLHFGNGTRLTVT.

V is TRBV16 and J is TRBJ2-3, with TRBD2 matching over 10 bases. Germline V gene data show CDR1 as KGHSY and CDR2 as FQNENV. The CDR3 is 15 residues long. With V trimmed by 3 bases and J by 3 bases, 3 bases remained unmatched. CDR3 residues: CASSQPSGGTDTQYF. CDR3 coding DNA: TGTGCCAGCAGCCAGCCTAGCGGGGGTACAGATACGCAGTATTTT.

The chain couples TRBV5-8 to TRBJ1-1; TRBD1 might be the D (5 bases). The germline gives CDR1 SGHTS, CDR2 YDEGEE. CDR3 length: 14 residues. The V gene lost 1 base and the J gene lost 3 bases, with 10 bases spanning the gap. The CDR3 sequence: CASSLQGRDTEAFF. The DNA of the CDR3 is TGTGCCAGCAGCTTGCAGGGCCGGGACACTGAAGCTTTCTTT.

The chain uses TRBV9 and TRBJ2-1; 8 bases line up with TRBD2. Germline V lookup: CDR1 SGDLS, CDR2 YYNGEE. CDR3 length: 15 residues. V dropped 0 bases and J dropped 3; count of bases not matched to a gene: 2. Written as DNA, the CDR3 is TGTGCCAGCAGCGTAGAACTAGCGGACTACAATGAGCAGTTCTTC. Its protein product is CASSVELADYNEQFF. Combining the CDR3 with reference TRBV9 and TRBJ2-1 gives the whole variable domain DSGVTQTPKHLITATGQRVTLRCSPRSGDLSVYWYQQSLDQGLQFLIQYYNGEERAKGNILERFSAQQFPDLHSELNLSSLELGDSALYFCASSVELADYNEQFFGPGTRLTVL.

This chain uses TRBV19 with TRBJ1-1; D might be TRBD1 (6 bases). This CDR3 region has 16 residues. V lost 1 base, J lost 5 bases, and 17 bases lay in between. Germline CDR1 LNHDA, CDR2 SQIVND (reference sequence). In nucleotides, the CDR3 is TGTGCCAGTAGTATAGCAGGGAGGAGGGGGGGAACTGAAGCTTTCTTT. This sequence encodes CASSIAGRRGGTEAFF.

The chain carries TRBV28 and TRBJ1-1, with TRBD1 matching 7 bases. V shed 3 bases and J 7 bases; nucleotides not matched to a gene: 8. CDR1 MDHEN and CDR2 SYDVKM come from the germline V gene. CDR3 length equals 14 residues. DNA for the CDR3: TGTGCCAGCAGTTTGCGCGGGACAGCCAGTGAAGCTTTCTTT. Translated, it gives CASSLRGTASEAFF.

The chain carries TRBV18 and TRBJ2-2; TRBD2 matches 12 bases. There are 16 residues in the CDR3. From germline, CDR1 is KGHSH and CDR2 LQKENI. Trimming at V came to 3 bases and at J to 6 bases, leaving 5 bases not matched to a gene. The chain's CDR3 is CASSPAGLAGAGELFF. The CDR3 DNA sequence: TGTGCCAGCTCACCGGCGGGACTAGCGGGCGCCGGGGAGCTGTTTTTT.

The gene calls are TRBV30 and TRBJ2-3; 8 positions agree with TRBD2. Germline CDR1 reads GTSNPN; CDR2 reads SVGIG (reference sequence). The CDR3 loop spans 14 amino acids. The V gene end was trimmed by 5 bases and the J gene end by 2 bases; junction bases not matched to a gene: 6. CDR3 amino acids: CAWSAGDPTDTQYF. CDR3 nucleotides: TGTGCCTGGTCAGCGGGGGACCCCACAGATACGCAGTATTTT.

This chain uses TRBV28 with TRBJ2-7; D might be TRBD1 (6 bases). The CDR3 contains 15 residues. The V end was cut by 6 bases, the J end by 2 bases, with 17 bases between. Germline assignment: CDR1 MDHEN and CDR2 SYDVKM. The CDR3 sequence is CASSTSGTLPYEQYF. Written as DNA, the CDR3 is TGTGCCAGCAGCACTTCCGGGACACTTCCCTACGAGCAGTACTTC.

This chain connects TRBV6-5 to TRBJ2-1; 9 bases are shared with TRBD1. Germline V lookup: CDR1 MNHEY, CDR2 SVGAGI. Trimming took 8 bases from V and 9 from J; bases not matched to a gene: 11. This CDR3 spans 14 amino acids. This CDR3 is CASVPTGGRAEQFF. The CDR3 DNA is TGTGCCAGCGTCCCGACAGGGGGGCGGGCTGAGCAGTTCTTC.

CDR3 sequence: CASMRELDTGELFF. The DNA for the CDR3 is TGTGCCAGCATGCGTGAACTAGACACCGGGGAGCTGTTTTTT. The chain uses TRBV6-1 and TRBJ2-2; D perhaps matches TRBD2 (5 bases). This CDR3 region has 14 residues. V shed 7 bases and J shed 3 bases, with 12 bases lying between them. The V gene's germline CDR1 is MNHNS and CDR2 SASEGT.